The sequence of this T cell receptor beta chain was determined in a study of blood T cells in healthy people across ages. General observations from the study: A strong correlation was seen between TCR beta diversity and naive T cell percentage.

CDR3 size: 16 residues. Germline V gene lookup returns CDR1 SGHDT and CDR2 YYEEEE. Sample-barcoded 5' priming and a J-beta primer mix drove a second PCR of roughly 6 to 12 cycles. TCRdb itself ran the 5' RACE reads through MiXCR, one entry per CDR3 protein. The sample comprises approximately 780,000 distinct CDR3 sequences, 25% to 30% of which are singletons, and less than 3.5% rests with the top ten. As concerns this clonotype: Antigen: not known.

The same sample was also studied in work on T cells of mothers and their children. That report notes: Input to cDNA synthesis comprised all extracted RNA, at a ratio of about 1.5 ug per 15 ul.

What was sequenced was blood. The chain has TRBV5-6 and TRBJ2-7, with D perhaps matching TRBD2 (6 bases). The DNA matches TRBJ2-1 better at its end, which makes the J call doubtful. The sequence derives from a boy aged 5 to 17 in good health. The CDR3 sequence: CASSLAGGARENEQFF. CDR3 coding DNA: TGTGCCAGCAGCTTGGCCGGAGGGGCCCGTGAAAATGAGCAGTTCTTC.